These 27 T cell receptor beta chains originate from one sample sequenced in a study of long-term antiretroviral therapy in people with HIV. Runs used v3.0 of the immunoSEQ assay and were done at survey level. Only in-frame clones appear in the TCRdb table, and some are missing; sequencing was by immunoSEQ multiplex PCR. The sample consists of some 40,000 clones, less than 90% of them appearing once. The sequencing here drew on unsorted PBMCs, taken 1 year after starting antiretroviral therapy. The origin of the receptors is a man aged 18 to 35 with HIV.

The gene calls are TRBV27 and TRBJ1-5; no firm D call. The length of the CDR3 is 14 residues. The germline V gene encodes CDR1 MNHEY and CDR2 SMNVEV (reference sequence). V was pared by 2 bases and J by 3 bases, with 8 bases between. CDR3 nucleotides: TGTGCCAGCAGTTTACGGCAGTTCAATCAGCCCCAGCATTTT. It is translated as CASSLRQFNQPQHF.

This clone has a single count. This chain connects TRBV4-1 to TRBJ1-5; D not certain. The V end was cut by 0 bases, the J end by 1 base, with 10 bases between. The CDR3 covers 16 residues. In germline, CDR1 is MGHRA, CDR2 YSYEKL. CDR3 protein: CASSQDDSRSNQPQHF. The CDR3 DNA reads as TGCGCCAGCAGCCAAGATGATAGCAGAAGCAATCAGCCCCAGCATTTT.

The genes are TRBV28 and TRBJ1-4; 7 bases are shared with TRBD1. V was pared by 3 bases and J by 5 bases, with 6 bases of the junction left unmatched. Germline V gene data show CDR1 as MDHEN and CDR2 as SYDVKM. The CDR3 is made up of 15 amino acids. Written as DNA, the CDR3 is TGTGCCAGCAGTTTTGTAGGGGGCGCGAATGAAAAACTGTTTTTT. Residues: CASSFVGGANEKLFF.

This clone has more than one count but fewer than ten. V gene TRBV2 combines with J gene TRBJ2-3, with 8 bases that match TRBD1. This CDR3 is 15 amino acids long. CDR1 is SNHLY, CDR2 FYNNEI, per germline. V was pared by 2 bases and J by 0 bases, with 1 base of the junction left unmatched. This chain's CDR3 is CASSEWDRSTDTQYF. CDR3 DNA: TGTGCCAGCAGTGAATGGGACAGGAGCACAGATACGCAGTATTTT.

V is TRBV27 and J is TRBJ2-1; D is unresolved. The CDR3 runs 12 residues. Trimming cost V 0 bases and J 8 bases, with 5 bases left between them. Germline V gives CDR1 MNHEY, CDR2 SMNVEV (reference sequence). The CDR3 reads CASSLSAHEQFF. CDR3 in DNA: TGTGCCAGCAGTTTATCGGCCCATGAGCAGTTCTTC.

The rearrangement joins TRBV7-9 to TRBJ2-1, with D unclear. V lost 5 bases to trimming and J lost 7 bases, with 18 bases between them. Germline CDR1 is SEHNR and CDR2 is FQNEAQ (reference sequence). The CDR3 covers 15 residues. The CDR3, as DNA: TGTGCCAGCAGCCCCGCGTCGATGACGGGTAATGAGCAGTTCTTC. Translation: CASSPASMTGNEQFF.

The chain couples TRBV6-1 to TRBJ1-1; D is possibly TRBD1 (5 bases). The CDR3 is 16 amino acids. Trimming removed 2 bases from V and 1 base from J, with 14 bases in between. Per germline, CDR1 MNHNS and CDR2 SASEGT. The CDR3 is CASSEWAGAPNTEAFF. The CDR3 nucleotides are TGTGCCAGCAGTGAATGGGCTGGGGCACCGAACACTGAAGCTTTCTTT.

The chain has TRBV5-5 and TRBJ2-1; D is uncertain. Trimming took 0 bases from V and 7 from J, leaving 14 bases between them. Germline lookup yields CDR1 SGHKS and CDR2 YYEKEE (reference sequence). The CDR3 runs 15 residues. The CDR3 sequence: CASSLVGLRANEQFF. CDR3 DNA sequence: TGTGCCAGCAGCTTGGTAGGCCTTAGGGCTAATGAGCAGTTCTTC. Full variable domain (outside the CDR3, taken from reference TRBV5-5 and TRBJ2-1): DAGVTQSPTHLIKTRGQQVTLRCSPISGHKSVSWYQQVLGQGPQFIFQYYEKEERGRGNFPDRFSARQFPNYSSELNVNALLLGDSALYLCASSLVGLRANEQFFGPGTRLTVL.

In the case of this clone: Germline is not matched at one junction end, which may reflect a read error. J is TRBJ1-2 and V is TRBV14; D possibly corresponds to TRBD1 (5 bases). CDR3 length: 14 amino acids. Germline V gene sequence: CDR1 SGHDN, CDR2 FVKESK. CDR3 DNA: TGTGCCAGCAGCCTGGGGACTGATGTTTTTCGCTCTCCCTTC. This gives the protein CASSLGTDVFRSPF.

The chain joins TRBV6-6 to TRBJ2-2; 9 nucleotides line up with TRBD1. With V trimmed by 11 bases and J by 1 base, 5 bases remained unmatched. The CDR3 extends over 14 amino acids. Germline lookup yields CDR1 MNHNY and CDR2 SVGAGI (reference sequence). Here the CDR3 reads CAGATGGNTGELFF. The CDR3, as DNA: TGTGCCGGGGCGACAGGGGGGAACACCGGGGAGCTGTTTTTT.

This clone has only one observation. The chain recombines TRBV11-2 with TRBJ2-5; D gene ambiguous. The CDR3 contains 18 residues. V was clipped by 0 bases and J by 2 bases, with 19 bases between them. The germline CDR1 and CDR2 sequences are SGHAT and FQNNGV. Here the CDR3 DNA reads TGTGCCAGCAGCTTAGATTTTAAGGTGCAGACTCCACAAGAGACCCAGTACTTC. Protein sequence: CASSLDFKVQTPQETQYF.

The chain is built from TRBV6-5 and TRBJ2-1; D possibly matches TRBD1 or TRBD2 (5 bases each). The CDR3 has 15 amino acids. The germline CDR1 and CDR2 sequences are MNHEY and SVGAGI. The V and J ends lost 2 bases and 6 bases respectively, with 14 bases between them. CDR3 sequence: CASSYPGPSRNEQFF. CDR3 sequence (DNA): TGTGCCAGCAGTTACCCGGGACCCTCGCGCAATGAGCAGTTCTTC.

This sequence joins TRBV28 and TRBJ2-3; D unresolved. The CDR3 consists of 12 residues. Looked up from germline, CDR1 is MDHEN and CDR2 is SYDVKM. The ends were cut back, 3 bases at V and 4 bases at J, with 5 bases in the middle. This CDR3 is CASSLVADTQYF. In DNA, the CDR3 is TGTGCCAGCAGTTTGGTGGCAGATACGCAGTATTTT.

The chain joins TRBV10-3 to TRBJ2-5; D is perhaps TRBD2 (7 bases). Trimming left V 8 bases short and J 5 bases short, with 15 bases between. Germline V CDR1 and CDR2: ENHRY, SYGVKD. The CDR3 length is 13 residues. This CDR3 is CAIAGLGGETQYF. As DNA, the CDR3 is TGTGCCATCGCCGGACTAGGGGGGGAGACCCAGTACTTC.

This clone was counted only a few times. V is TRBV6-5 and J is TRBJ1-2; TRBD1 is a possible D gene (5 bases). V was shortened by 5 bases and J by 5 bases, with 9 bases between the two germline ends. This CDR3 spans 12 amino acids. The germline gives CDR1 MNHEY, CDR2 SVGAGI. The CDR3 DNA sequence: TGTGCCAGCAGTACTACAGGATATGGCTACACCTTC. Its protein product is CASSTTGYGYTF.

The CDR3 loop reads CASSLGTGGHGQQYF. The CDR3 bases are TGCGCCAGCAGCTTGGGGACAGGGGGCCACGGACAGCAGTACTTC. V is TRBV5-1 and J is TRBJ2-7; TRBD1 matches 11 bases. The V segment lost 0 bases and the J segment 8 bases; nucleotides outside the gene matches: 7. The CDR3 extends over 15 amino acids. In germline, CDR1 is SGHRS, CDR2 YFSETQ.

Only a few counts were recorded for this clone. The V call is TRBV19, the J call TRBJ2-7, with 7 nucleotides matching TRBD1. CDR1 is LNHDA and CDR2 is SQIVND in the germline V gene (reference sequence). Trimming removed 10 bases from V and 7 bases from J; junction bases left unmatched: 7. CDR3 size: 11 residues. In DNA, the CDR3 is TGTGCCACCTATCGACAGGGAGAGCAGTACTTC. This codes for CATYRQGEQYF.

The chain couples TRBV7-6 to TRBJ2-1; 12 bases are shared with TRBD2. The ends lost 3 bases at V and 3 bases at J; junction bases unmatched: 3. CDR1 and CDR2 (germline): SGHVS, FNYEAQ. The CDR3 covers 16 residues. The CDR3 DNA sequence: TGTGCCAGCAGCTTGCTAGCGGGGGGGATCTACAATGAGCAGTTCTTC. This gives the protein CASSLLAGGIYNEQFF.

V gene TRBV6-5 combines with J gene TRBJ1-1; D not certain. CDR1 is MNHEY, CDR2 SVGAGI, per germline. The CDR3 spans 13 residues. Trimming stripped 0 bases from V and 1 base from J, with 3 bases between. CDR3 coding DNA: TGTGCCAGCAGTTACTCCAAGAACACTGAAGCTTTCTTT. It encodes CASSYSKNTEAFF.

DNA of the CDR3: TGCGCCAGCAGCCCACACGGGGGGGCTGACTATGGCTACACCTTC. It specifies CASSPHGGADYGYTF. This chain links TRBV4-1 with TRBJ1-2, with a tentative D call TRBD1 (6 bases). Germline V gene data show CDR1 as MGHRA and CDR2 as YSYEKL. The CDR3 loop spans 15 amino acids. The V gene lost 4 bases and the J gene lost 3 bases, with 15 bases spanning the gap.

CDR3 sequence (DNA): TGCGCCAGCAGCTGGACACTAGCGGAAGCCTACGAGCAGTACTTC. Amino acids: CASSWTLAEAYEQYF. This chain joins TRBV5-1 and TRBJ2-7; 8 nucleotides agree with TRBD2. Germline loops: CDR1 SGHRS, CDR2 YFSETQ. V gave up 3 bases and J gave up 2 bases; unmatched junction bases: 7. This CDR3 is 15 amino acids long.

The chain uses TRBV7-2 and TRBJ2-1; 8 bases map to TRBD2. CDR1 and CDR2 from the germline V gene are SGHTA and FQGNSA. The CDR3 extends over 16 amino acids. V dropped 1 base and J dropped 0; count of bases not matched to a gene: 2. In DNA, the CDR3 is TGTGCCAGCAGCTTAGTCGGGACTAGCTCCTACAATGAGCAGTTCTTC. It codes for CASSLVGTSSYNEQFF.

The V gene is TRBV10-1, the J gene TRBJ1-2; D unclear. This CDR3 contains 13 residues. The V end was cut by 6 bases, the J end by 0 bases, with 8 bases between. Germline assignment: CDR1 WNHNN and CDR2 SYGVQD (reference sequence). CDR3 sequence: CASSLGPNYGYTF. CDR3 coding DNA: TGCGCCAGCAGCCTCGGCCCTAACTATGGCTACACCTTC.

V gene TRBV28 combines with J gene TRBJ2-3; 8 bases map to TRBD2. V trimming: 7 bases; J trimming: 6 bases; junction bases outside the gene matches: 9. The CDR3 has 14 residues. Germline V gives CDR1 MDHEN, CDR2 SYDVKM. The CDR3 DNA sequence: TGTGCCAGCACTCCAGCGGGAGTAACGGATACGCAGTATTTT. This sequence encodes CASTPAGVTDTQYF.

This clone was seen once. The V and J genes are TRBV9 and TRBJ1-6, with TRBD1 as a possible D gene (6 bases). The V end lost 1 base, the J end lost 8 bases, and 19 bases lay between the germline ends. This CDR3 contains 17 residues. CDR1 is SGDLS, CDR2 YYNGEE, per germline. The CDR3 coding sequence is TGTGCCAGCAGCGTAAATGTGGACAGCGGGGTTCATTCACCCCTCCACTTT. Protein product: CASSVNVDSGVHSPLHF. Using reference TRBV9 and TRBJ1-6 for the parts outside the CDR3, the full variable domain is DSGVTQTPKHLITATGQRVTLRCSPRSGDLSVYWYQQSLDQGLQFLIQYYNGEERAKGNILERFSAQQFPDLHSELNLSSLELGDSALYFCASSVNVDSGVHSPLHFGNGTRLTVT.

This clone was recorded a few times. The chain joins TRBV7-9 to TRBJ2-1, with a weak D call TRBD1 (6 bases). The CDR3 length is 16 residues. The V end lost 4 bases, the J end lost 3 bases, and 16 bases lay between the germline ends. The germline V gene encodes CDR1 SEHNR and CDR2 FQNEAQ (reference sequence). CDR3: CASSSSGAAIYNEQFF. CDR3 coding DNA: TGTGCCAGCAGCTCCTCAGGGGCCGCCATCTACAATGAGCAGTTCTTC.

The J gene is TRBJ2-1, the V gene TRBV5-1; 8 bases are a match to TRBD2. V shed 2 bases and J 8 bases; nucleotides not matched to a gene: 9. The germline V gene has CDR1 SGHRS and CDR2 YFSETQ. The CDR3 has 15 amino acids. CDR3 coding DNA: TGCGCCAGCAGCTTTCCGGGACTAGGGCGTGATGAGCAGTTCTTC. The encoded protein is CASSFPGLGRDEQFF.